This TCR beta chain was identified during a study of human T cells and chemical hapten exposure. CDR1 MNHNY and CDR2 SVGAGI come from the germline V gene (reference sequence). The CDR3 runs to 16 residues. V lost 0 bases and J 10 bases, leaving 18 bases between the germline ends. Specified time point: patch test 2, 6 weeks after DPC sensitization. Treatment: therapeutic diphenylcyclopropenone sensitization with weekly scalp DPC. Individual cDNA molecules each carried unique molecular identifiers attached by the library. From the RACE reads, TCRdb called clonotypes with MiXCR, one entry per CDR3 protein. The table has about 84,000 distinct CDR3 sequences, 10% seen once.

The V call is TRBV6-6, the J call TRBJ2-2; the D gene is possibly TRBD1 (6 bases). The receptor's source is a woman aged 45-59 years with alopecia areata. Some clones in this sample may be carry-over from other donors' samples. This sample comprised whole blood, obtained in connection with sensitization to the hapten diphenylcyclopropenone (DPC). The CDR3 DNA sequence: TGTGCCAGCAGTTACTCACTCCTAGGGAAGGGACAGGAGCTGTTTTTT. It translates to CASSYSLLGKGQELFF.